These 6 T cell receptor beta chains originate from one sample sequenced in a study of blood T cell repertoires in COVID-19. The table came from immunoSEQ multiplex PCR; TCRdb's copy has only in-frame clones and leaves some out. The sample has fewer than 110,000 clones, roughly 85% seen once; the top ten hold approximately 2%. The sequenced material came from peripheral blood. The source is a woman in her seventies with active or convalescent COVID-19.

The chain links TRBV5-4 to TRBJ2-3; a possible D gene is TRBD1 (5 bases). Trimming took off 0 bases at V and 2 bases at J, with 10 bases between the two ends. This CDR3 spans 15 amino acids. Germline CDR1 reads SGHNT; CDR2 reads YYREEE (reference sequence). DNA for the CDR3: TGTGCCAGCAGCTTGGCTCAGGGATACACAGATACGCAGTATTTT. This encodes CASSLAQGYTDTQYF.

This clone was picked up one time. A read error may produce the germline difference seen at one junction end. The chain links TRBV30 to TRBJ2-4; possible D gene TRBD1, 5 bases. This CDR3 has 13 amino acids. Germline values: CDR1 GTSNPN, CDR2 SVGIG (reference sequence). The CDR3 coding sequence is TGTGCCTGGAGTAGTGGGGCCAGAAACATTCAGTACTTC. Protein product: CAWSSGARNIQYF.

The J gene is TRBJ2-7, the V gene TRBV4-3, with TRBD2 matching 10 bases. CDR1 is LGHNA and CDR2 is YSLEER in the germline V gene. J gave up 2 bases and V 0 bases, and 7 bases lay outside the gene matches. This CDR3 region has 17 residues. The chain's CDR3 is CASSQELLAGRTYEQYF. The CDR3 DNA sequence: TGCGCCAGCAGCCAAGAGTTACTAGCGGGGCGAACCTACGAGCAGTACTTC.

The count of this clone is one. V is TRBV6-1 and J is TRBJ2-7; 8 positions match TRBD2. Losses at the gene ends were 5 bases for V and 10 bases for J; bases not matched to a gene: 7. CDR1 is MNHNS, CDR2 SASEGT, per germline. The CDR3 spans 12 residues. CDR3 sequence (DNA): TGTGCCAGCAGTTCCGGGACTAGGTTCCAGTACTTC. Its translation: CASSSGTRFQYF.

The V call is TRBV28, the J call TRBJ1-6; D perhaps matches TRBD1 (6 bases). The CDR3 runs 14 residues. V lost 5 bases to trimming and J lost 6 bases, with 11 bases between them. Germline CDR1 MDHEN, CDR2 SYDVKM. CDR3 amino acids: CASSLWDTNSPLHF. The CDR3, as DNA: TGTGCCAGCAGTCTGTGGGACACTAATTCACCCCTCCACTTT.

The gene calls are TRBV7-9 and TRBJ2-3, with D perhaps matching TRBD1 (5 bases). V was shortened by 1 base and J by 0 bases, with 5 bases between the two germline ends. CDR1 and CDR2 (germline): SEHNR, FQNEAQ (reference sequence). This CDR3 contains 14 residues. CDR3 bases: TGTGCCAGCAGCTTAGGGACAAGCACAGATACGCAGTATTTT. It encodes CASSLGTSTDTQYF.